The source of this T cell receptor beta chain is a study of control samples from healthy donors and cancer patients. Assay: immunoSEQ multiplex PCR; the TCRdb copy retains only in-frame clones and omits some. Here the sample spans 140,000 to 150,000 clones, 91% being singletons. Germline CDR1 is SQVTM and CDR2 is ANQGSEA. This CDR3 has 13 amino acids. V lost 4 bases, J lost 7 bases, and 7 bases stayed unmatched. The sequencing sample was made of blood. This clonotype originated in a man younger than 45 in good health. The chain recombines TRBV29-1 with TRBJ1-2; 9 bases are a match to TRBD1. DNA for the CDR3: TGCAGCGTTGGTAGGACAGGGGTAGGTGGCTACACCTTC. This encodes CSVGRTGVGGYTF.